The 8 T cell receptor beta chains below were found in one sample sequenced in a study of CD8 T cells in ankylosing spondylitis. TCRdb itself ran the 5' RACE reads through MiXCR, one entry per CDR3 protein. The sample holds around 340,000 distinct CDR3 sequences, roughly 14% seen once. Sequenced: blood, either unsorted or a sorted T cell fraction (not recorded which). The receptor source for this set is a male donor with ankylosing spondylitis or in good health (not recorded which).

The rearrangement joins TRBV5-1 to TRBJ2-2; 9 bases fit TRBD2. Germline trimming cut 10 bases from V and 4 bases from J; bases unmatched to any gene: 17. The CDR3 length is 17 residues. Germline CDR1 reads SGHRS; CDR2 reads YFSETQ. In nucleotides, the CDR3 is TGCGCCCGTCTCCGTACAACTAGCGGGTCGAGCACCGGGGAGCTGTTTTTT. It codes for CARLRTTSGSSTGELFF.

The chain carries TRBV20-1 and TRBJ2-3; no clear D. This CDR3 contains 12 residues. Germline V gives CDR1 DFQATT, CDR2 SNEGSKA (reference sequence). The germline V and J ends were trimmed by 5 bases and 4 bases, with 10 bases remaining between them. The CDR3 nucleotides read TGCAGTGCTGTAGAATCTCCAGATACGCAGTATTTT. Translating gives CSAVESPDTQYF.

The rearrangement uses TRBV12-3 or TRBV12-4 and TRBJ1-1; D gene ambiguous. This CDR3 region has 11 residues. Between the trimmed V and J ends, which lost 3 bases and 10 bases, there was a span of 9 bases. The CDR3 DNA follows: TGTGCCAGCAGTTTGGGTCAAGGAGCTTTCTTT. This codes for CASSLGQGAFF.

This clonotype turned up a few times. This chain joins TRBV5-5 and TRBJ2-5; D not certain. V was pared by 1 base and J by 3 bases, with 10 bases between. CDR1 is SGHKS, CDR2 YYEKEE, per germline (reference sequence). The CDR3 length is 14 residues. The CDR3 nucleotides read TGTGCCAGCAGCTTGTCCCCCAGTGAAGAGACCCAGTACTTC. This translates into CASSLSPSEETQYF. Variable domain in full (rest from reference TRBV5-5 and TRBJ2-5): DAGVTQSPTHLIKTRGQQVTLRCSPISGHKSVSWYQQVLGQGPQFIFQYYEKEERGRGNFPDRFSARQFPNYSSELNVNALLLGDSALYLCASSLSPSEETQYFGPGTRLLVL.

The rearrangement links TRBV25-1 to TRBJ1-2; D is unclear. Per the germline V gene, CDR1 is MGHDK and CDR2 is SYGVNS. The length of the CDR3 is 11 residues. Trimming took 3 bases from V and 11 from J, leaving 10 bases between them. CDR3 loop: CASSDPASYTF. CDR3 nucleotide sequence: TGTGCCAGCAGTGACCCGGCGTCATACACCTTC.

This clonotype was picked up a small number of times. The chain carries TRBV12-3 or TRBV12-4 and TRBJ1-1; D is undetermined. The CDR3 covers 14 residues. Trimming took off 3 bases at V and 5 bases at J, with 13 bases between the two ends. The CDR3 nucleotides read TGTGCCAGCAGTTTCTCCCAGAGGGCAACTGAAGCTTTCTTT. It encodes CASSFSQRATEAFF.

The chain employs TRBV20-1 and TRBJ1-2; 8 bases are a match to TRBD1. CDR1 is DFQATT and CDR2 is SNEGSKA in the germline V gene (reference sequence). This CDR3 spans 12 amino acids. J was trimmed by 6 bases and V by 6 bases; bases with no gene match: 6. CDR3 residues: CSATTGEDGYTF. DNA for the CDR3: TGCAGTGCAACGACAGGGGAGGATGGCTACACCTTC.

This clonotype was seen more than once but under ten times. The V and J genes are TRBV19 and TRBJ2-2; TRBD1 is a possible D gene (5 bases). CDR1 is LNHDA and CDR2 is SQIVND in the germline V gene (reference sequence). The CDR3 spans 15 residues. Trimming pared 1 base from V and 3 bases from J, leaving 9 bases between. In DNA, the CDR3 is TGTGCCAGTAGTATAGTCGACAGCCACACCGGGGAGCTGTTTTTT. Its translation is CASSIVDSHTGELFF.